Presented here are 17 T cell receptor beta chains from one specimen sequenced in a study of T cell changes during pregnancy in multiple sclerosis (dated by TCRdb to the late 2010s). The library was prepared using the immunoSEQ multiplex PCR assay. Drawn from immuneACCESS, this table holds only the in-frame rearrangements with V and J called that TCRdb kept. Clones are partly lost; checked studies trace under half to an unresolved V gene and leave the rest unexplained. The sample table records around 85,000 clones; 91% of these occur just once. The ten largest clones take up 3.5% of the sample. This sample comprised PBMCs, obtained in the first trimester of pregnancy. The receptor source for this set is a female donor in good health, serving as a control in a pregnancy study. Some clones in this sample may be carry-over from other donors' samples.

The V gene is TRBV4-1, the J gene TRBJ2-1; 7 bases fit TRBD1. The V segment lost 3 bases and the J segment 4 bases; nucleotides outside the gene matches: 6. Germline V gene sequence: CDR1 MGHRA, CDR2 YSYEKL. The CDR3 spans 15 residues. The CDR3 spells CASSQDGTAYNEQFF. The CDR3 nucleotides are TGCGCCAGCAGCCAGGACGGGACAGCATACAATGAGCAGTTCTTC.

V is TRBV4-1 and J is TRBJ1-6, with 8 nucleotides matching TRBD1. CDR1 and CDR2 (germline): MGHRA, YSYEKL. J was trimmed by 9 bases and V by 0 bases; bases with no gene match: 10. CDR3 length equals 17 residues. The CDR3 here is CASSQDERQGMRSPLHF. CDR3 coding DNA: TGCGCCAGCAGCCAAGACGAGCGACAGGGGATGCGTTCACCCCTCCACTTT.

J is TRBJ2-7 and V is TRBV6-1, with 7 bases that match TRBD1. Looked up from germline, CDR1 is MNHNS and CDR2 is SASEGT. The CDR3 is 16 residues long. After removal of 1 base from V and 3 bases from J, the junction contained 9 bases not matched to a gene. This chain's CDR3 is CASSEGGAGGGYEQYF. DNA of the CDR3: TGTGCCAGCAGTGAAGGTGGGGCAGGGGGTGGCTACGAGCAGTACTTC.

This clone was observed a handful of times. The J gene is TRBJ2-7, the V gene TRBV7-9, with 10 bases identical to TRBD2. The V gene end was trimmed by 7 bases and the J gene end by 6 bases; junction bases not matched to a gene: 6. Germline lookup yields CDR1 SEHNR and CDR2 FQNEAQ (reference sequence). This CDR3 spans 13 amino acids. The CDR3 bases are TGTGCCAGCACCCCGACTAGCGGGCGCGAGCAGTACTTC. It specifies CASTPTSGREQYF.

The rearrangement joins TRBV6-1 to TRBJ2-5; 10 bases are a match to TRBD1. The CDR3 length is 15 residues. The V and J ends lost 5 bases and 0 bases, in that order; junction bases with no gene match: 3. The germline CDR1 and CDR2 sequences are MNHNS and SASEGT. CDR3 nucleotide sequence: TGTGCCAGCAGTCTAGGGACAGGGGACCAAGAGACCCAGTACTTC. Translated, it gives CASSLGTGDQETQYF.

The J gene is TRBJ2-1, the V gene TRBV19; tentatively, D is TRBD2 (5 bases). The CDR3 runs to 13 residues. Trimming pared 4 bases from V and 7 bases from J, leaving 11 bases between. CDR1 and CDR2 (germline): LNHDA, SQIVND (reference sequence). CDR3 sequence reads: CASSTEVPNEQFF. CDR3 nucleotides: TGTGCCAGTAGTACGGAGGTACCAAATGAGCAGTTCTTC.

The gene calls are TRBV4-3 and TRBJ2-7, with 7 bases aligning to TRBD1. The germline V gene has CDR1 LGHNA and CDR2 YSLEER. Losses at the gene ends were 0 bases for V and 6 bases for J; bases not matched to a gene: 2. The CDR3 has 13 residues. In DNA form, the CDR3 reads TGCGCCAGCAGCCAAGATACAGGGGCCGAGCAGTACTTC. Translation: CASSQDTGAEQYF.

CDR3 DNA sequence: TGTGCCAGCAGTTTATCCGGGGAGACCCAGTACTTC. Translation gives CASSLSGETQYF. The chain couples TRBV27 to TRBJ2-5, with D uncertain. The V end lost 0 bases, the J end lost 5 bases, and 4 bases lay between the germline ends. CDR1 and CDR2 (germline): MNHEY, SMNVEV (reference sequence). The length of the CDR3 is 12 residues.

In this sample, this clone turned up once. The chain links TRBV19 to TRBJ2-5, with D possibly being TRBD2 (6 bases). Germline V gene lookup returns CDR1 LNHDA and CDR2 SQIVND (reference sequence). V dropped 5 bases and J dropped 2 bases, with 15 bases sitting between them. The CDR3 is made up of 15 amino acids. The CDR3 coding sequence is TGTGCCAGTAGTGCCCGTTACGCGGGGCAAGAGACCCAGTACTTC. Translated: CASSARYAGQETQYF.

The chain has TRBV19 and TRBJ2-3; D is undetermined. The CDR3 has 14 residues. Looked up from germline, CDR1 is LNHDA and CDR2 is SQIVND (reference sequence). V gave up 3 bases and J gave up 0 bases, with 7 bases separating them. The CDR3 DNA follows: TGTGCCAGTAGTATGAAGCCTAGCACAGATACGCAGTATTTT. It specifies CASSMKPSTDTQYF.

V and J are TRBV19 and TRBJ1-1, with TRBD1 matching 8 bases. Trimming at V came to 7 bases and at J to 1 base, leaving 8 bases not matched to a gene. The CDR3 contains 15 residues. Per the germline V gene, CDR1 is LNHDA and CDR2 is SQIVND (reference sequence). The CDR3 coding sequence is TGTGCCAGTAACGACCCGGGACAGGCGAACACTGAAGCTTTCTTT. Translated, it gives CASNDPGQANTEAFF.

The V gene is TRBV7-3, the J gene TRBJ2-3; 13 nucleotides line up with TRBD2. Trimming took 5 bases from V and 2 from J; bases not matched to a gene: 13. The CDR3 covers 19 residues. Looked up from germline, CDR1 is SGHTA and CDR2 is FQGTGA. This chain's CDR3 is CASSVSQRGLAGSTDTQYF. The CDR3 coding sequence is TGTGCCAGCAGCGTCTCACAGAGGGGACTAGCGGGGTCCACAGATACGCAGTATTTT.

For the CDR3, the DNA is TGTGCCAGCAGTGTGAGCCAGTCCGGCGGCACTGAAGCTTTCTTT. Translating gives CASSVSQSGGTEAFF. The chain has TRBV2 and TRBJ1-1; no clear D gene. Germline CDR1 and CDR2: SNHLY and FYNNEI. V lost 4 bases, J lost 4 bases, and 16 bases lay in between. This CDR3 has 15 amino acids.

V gene TRBV5-1 combines with J gene TRBJ2-7; 7 positions agree with TRBD1. The V gene's germline CDR1 is SGHRS and CDR2 YFSETQ. V lost 4 bases, J lost 1 base, and 8 bases stayed unmatched. The CDR3 length is 15 residues. The CDR3 coding sequence is TGCGCCAGCAGCCGAGACGCGACAGGGTCCTACGAGCAGTACTTC. Translating it yields CASSRDATGSYEQYF.

The V and J genes are TRBV7-2 and TRBJ2-1, with 8 bases fitting TRBD1. CDR3 length: 13 residues. V gave up 5 bases and J gave up 10 bases; unmatched junction bases: 7. Germline CDR1 and CDR2: SGHTA and FQGNSA. DNA of the CDR3: TGTGCCAGCAGCGCCACTGACAGGGGCGAGCAGTTCTTC. Amino acid sequence: CASSATDRGEQFF.

CDR3 DNA sequence: TGTGCCAGCAGCTTAGGAGGGCGCCAGAACACTGAAGCTTTCTTT. Its translation: CASSLGGRQNTEAFF. The gene calls are TRBV11-3 and TRBJ1-1; D uncertain. This CDR3 is 15 amino acids long. Germline CDR1 is SGHNT and CDR2 is YENEEA. V lost 1 base and J lost 1, with 10 bases in between.

This clone has a single count. The chain recombines TRBV7-9 with TRBJ1-6; no clear D gene. CDR1 is SEHNR and CDR2 is FQNEAQ in the germline V gene (reference sequence). Trimming stripped 1 base from V and 4 bases from J, with 8 bases between. This CDR3 is 15 amino acids long. The CDR3 sequence is CASSLGEGYNSPLHF. CDR3 in DNA: TGTGCCAGCAGCTTAGGGGAGGGTTATAATTCACCCCTCCACTTT.